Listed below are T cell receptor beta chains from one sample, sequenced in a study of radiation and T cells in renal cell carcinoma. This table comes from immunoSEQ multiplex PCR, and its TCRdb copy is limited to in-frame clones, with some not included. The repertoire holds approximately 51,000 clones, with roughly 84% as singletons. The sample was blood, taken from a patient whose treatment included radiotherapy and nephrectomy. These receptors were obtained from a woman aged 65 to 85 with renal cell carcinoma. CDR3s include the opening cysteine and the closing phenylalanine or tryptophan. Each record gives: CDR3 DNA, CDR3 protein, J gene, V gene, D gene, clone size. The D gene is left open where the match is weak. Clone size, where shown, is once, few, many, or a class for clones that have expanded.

DNA: TGTGCCAGCAGCTTAGTGGGTCAGGGGCTGGATACGCAGTATTTT
CDR3: CASSLVGQGLDTQYF
J: TRBJ2-3
V: TRBV7-8
D: -
size: -

DNA: TGTGCCAGCAGCGCCGGCGCGGCAGGCAGTGGAGAGACCCAGTACTTC
CDR3: CASSAGAAGSGETQYF
J: TRBJ2-5
V: TRBV9
D: -
size: -

DNA: TGTGCCAGCAGCTTAGATGCGGGGACAGGGGATGGCTACACCTTC
CDR3: CASSLDAGTGDGYTF
J: TRBJ1-2
V: TRBV7-9
D: TRBD1
size: -

DNA: TGTGCCATCAGAGCCCGGGACAGCCCTGACGAGCAGTACTTC
CDR3: CAIRARDSPDEQYF
J: TRBJ2-7
V: TRBV10-3
D: TRBD1
size: -

DNA: TGTGCCAGCTCGCCCTATGGGACAGGGATGAGCAATCAGCCCCAGCATTTT
CDR3: CASSPYGTGMSNQPQHF
J: TRBJ1-5
V: TRBV18
D: TRBD1
size: once

DNA: TGCACCAGCAGCCAATGGACTAGCGGGAGTCTAAATGAGCAGTTCTTC
CDR3: CTSSQWTSGSLNEQFF
J: TRBJ2-1
V: TRBV1
D: -
size: -

DNA: TGTGCCAGCATGGCTAGGACAAACTCCTACAATGAGCAGTTCTTC
CDR3: CASMARTNSYNEQFF
J: TRBJ2-1
V: TRBV5-4
D: -
size: -

DNA: TGTGCCAGCAGCGTAGGGACTAATGAAAAACTGTTTTTT
CDR3: CASSVGTNEKLFF
J: TRBJ1-4
V: TRBV9
D: -
size: -

DNA: TGTGCCAGCAGCTTCTCGGACGGCACCTATGGCTACACCTTC
CDR3: CASSFSDGTYGYTF
J: TRBJ1-2
V: TRBV7-9
D: -
size: -

DNA: TGTGCCAGCAGCGCGACAGGGGGAATCTACGAGCAGTACTTC
CDR3: CASSATGGIYEQYF
J: TRBJ2-7
V: TRBV9
D: TRBD1
size: -

DNA: TGTGCCAGCAGCCTACAGGGGGCCACAGGGAACACCATATATTTT
CDR3: CASSLQGATGNTIYF
J: TRBJ1-3
V: TRBV7-2
D: TRBD1
size: -

DNA: TGTGCCACAGGGACAGGGGAATTTGAAGGCTACACCTTC
CDR3: CATGTGEFEGYTF
J: TRBJ1-2
V: TRBV10-3
D: TRBD1
size: -

DNA: TGTGCCAGCGGAGCCAGGGAACTCTCTGGGGCCAACGTCCTGACTTTC
CDR3: CASGARELSGANVLTF
J: TRBJ2-6
V: TRBV5-4
D: -
size: -

DNA: TGTGCCAGCTCCGGGGGCAGTTCCTACAATGAGCAGTTCTTC
CDR3: CASSGGSSYNEQFF
J: TRBJ2-1
V: TRBV27
D: -
size: once

DNA: TGTGCCAGCAGCTCCGGAGCAGATACGCAGTATTTT
CDR3: CASSSGADTQYF
J: TRBJ2-3
V: TRBV7-9
D: -
size: -

DNA: TGTGCCAGCAGCTTGATTTTAGGGGCAAACACCGGGGAGCTGTTTTTT
CDR3: CASSLILGANTGELFF
J: TRBJ2-2
V: TRBV5-4
D: -
size: -

DNA: TGTGCCAGCAGCGTAGTTCCAAGCGGCCAAGAGACCCAGTACTTC
CDR3: CASSVVPSGQETQYF
J: TRBJ2-5
V: TRBV9
D: -
size: -

DNA: TGTGCCAGCAGCTTGTATCGACAGGCTGTCACCGGGGAGCTGTTTTTT
CDR3: CASSLYRQAVTGELFF
J: TRBJ2-2
V: TRBV5-4
D: -
size: -

DNA: TGTGCCAGCAGCTCCGACAGGGGGTTTGACACCGGGGAGCTGTTTTTT
CDR3: CASSSDRGFDTGELFF
J: TRBJ2-2
V: TRBV5-5
D: TRBD1
size: few

DNA: TGTGCCATCAGTGAAGACAGGGGTAGGACTGAAGCTTTCTTT
CDR3: CAISEDRGRTEAFF
J: TRBJ1-1
V: TRBV10-3
D: TRBD1
size: -

DNA: TGTGCCAGCAGTCCACAGGGGTCACACGATCAGCCCCAGCATTTT
CDR3: CASSPQGSHDQPQHF
J: TRBJ1-5
V: TRBV6-5
D: TRBD1
size: -

DNA: TGTGCCAGCAGTTACCGCGGGGAGACCCAGTACTTC
CDR3: CASSYRGETQYF
J: TRBJ2-5
V: TRBV6-5
D: -
size: once

DNA: TGTGCCAGCAGGGCGGTCCAGGGGGTTGGCTACACCTTC
CDR3: CASRAVQGVGYTF
J: TRBJ1-2
V: TRBV9
D: TRBD1
size: -

DNA: TGTGCCAGCAGCAAAGCGCAGGGTCCCCCTGCTGAAGCTTTCTTT
CDR3: CASSKAQGPPAEAFF
J: TRBJ1-1
V: TRBV21-1
D: -
size: -

DNA: TGTGCCAGCAGTGTAGGGGGCGGCTATGGCTACACCTTC
CDR3: CASSVGGGYGYTF
J: TRBJ1-2
V: TRBV2
D: TRBD1
size: -

DNA: TGTGCCAGCAGTTACTCGACGCCCCTAAGCACAGATACGCAGTATTTT
CDR3: CASSYSTPLSTDTQYF
J: TRBJ2-3
V: TRBV6-5
D: -
size: once

DNA: TGCGCCAGTTCAGCCAGTATCTCCAGCACAGATACGCAGTATTTT
CDR3: CASSASISSTDTQYF
J: TRBJ2-3
V: TRBV10-1
D: -
size: once

DNA: TGTGCCAGTAGTATTGGGGATGCCTACGAGCAGTACTTC
CDR3: CASSIGDAYEQYF
J: TRBJ2-7
V: TRBV19
D: -
size: -

DNA: TGTGCCAGCAGCTTAACCACGTCTATGCCACAGGGGCAGTATTTT
CDR3: CASSLTTSMPQGQYF
J: TRBJ2-3
V: TRBV7-3
D: -
size: -

DNA: TGTGCCTGCCGGGGGGGTGGCTACACCTTC
CDR3: CACRGGGYTF
J: TRBJ1-2
V: TRBV30
D: -
size: -

DNA: TGTGCCAGCAGCCCTTCTCGACGGGATAATTCACCCCTCCACTTT
CDR3: CASSPSRRDNSPLHF
J: TRBJ1-6
V: TRBV7-8
D: -
size: -

DNA: TGTGCCAGCAGTTACTCAGGGGTAGACACTGAAGCTTTCTTT
CDR3: CASSYSGVDTEAFF
J: TRBJ1-1
V: TRBV6-6
D: -
size: -

DNA: TGCGCCAGCAGCCCCGACAGGGGTGGAACTGAAGCTTTCTTT
CDR3: CASSPDRGGTEAFF
J: TRBJ1-1
V: TRBV5-1
D: TRBD1
size: -

DNA: TGTGCCAGTCGTCCTGGACTAGCGCTAAACACCGGGGAGCTGTTTTTT
CDR3: CASRPGLALNTGELFF
J: TRBJ2-2
V: TRBV19
D: TRBD2
size: -

DNA: TGTGCCAGCAGCTTAGCCTGGAGCTCCTACGAGCAGTACTTC
CDR3: CASSLAWSSYEQYF
J: TRBJ2-7
V: TRBV11-2
D: -
size: -

DNA: TGTGCCACTCAAGGGACAGGGGCTCCTGGAAACACCATATATTTT
CDR3: CATQGTGAPGNTIYF
J: TRBJ1-3
V: TRBV10-3
D: TRBD1
size: -

DNA: TGTGCCAGCAGTAGGGTAGGAGATTCACCCCTCCACTTT
CDR3: CASSRVGDSPLHF
J: TRBJ1-6
V: TRBV9
D: -
size: once

DNA: TGTGCCACCAGCAGAGGGGGAGTGAGCTCCTACAATGAGCAGTTCTTC
CDR3: CATSRGGVSSYNEQFF
J: TRBJ2-1
V: TRBV15
D: -
size: -

DNA: TGTGCCAGCAGTGCGTCCGAGGGGTCCTACGAGCAGTACTTC
CDR3: CASSASEGSYEQYF
J: TRBJ2-7
V: TRBV2
D: -
size: -

DNA: TGTGCGGCCACAAACGGTGAAAAACTGTTTTTT
CDR3: CAATNGEKLFF
J: TRBJ1-4
V: TRBV19
D: -
size: -

DNA: TGCGCCAGCAGCTTGGTAGGGTACTCTGGAAACACCATATATTTT
CDR3: CASSLVGYSGNTIYF
J: TRBJ1-3
V: TRBV5-1
D: -
size: -

DNA: TGCGCCAGCGGACTTCCCCCCCAAGAGACCCAGTACTTC
CDR3: CASGLPPQETQYF
J: TRBJ2-5
V: TRBV10-2
D: -
size: -

DNA: TGTGCCAGCAGCCGGGGGCTGAATTCACCCCTCCACTTT
CDR3: CASSRGLNSPLHF
J: TRBJ1-6
V: TRBV27
D: -
size: -

DNA: TGTGCCACCAGCATCGACAGGGGGCAAACCGAGCAGTACTTC
CDR3: CATSIDRGQTEQYF
J: TRBJ2-7
V: TRBV15
D: TRBD1
size: -

DNA: TGTGCCATCAGTCCAGGGGACTCCGAAGATACGCAGTATTTT
CDR3: CAISPGDSEDTQYF
J: TRBJ2-3
V: TRBV10-3
D: -
size: -

DNA: TGTGCCAGCAGCTTGACAGACCTTTTATTGGACAATGAGCAGTTCTTC
CDR3: CASSLTDLLLDNEQFF
J: TRBJ2-1
V: TRBV13
D: -
size: -

DNA: TGTGCCAGCAGCTTAGTGCAGGGGGCAATCTATGGCTACACCTTC
CDR3: CASSLVQGAIYGYTF
J: TRBJ1-2
V: TRBV7-2
D: TRBD1
size: -

DNA: TGTGCCAGCACGGACAGCACTGAAGCTTTCTTT
CDR3: CASTDSTEAFF
J: TRBJ1-1
V: TRBV6-5
D: -
size: -

DNA: TGTGCCAGTAGTAGACAGGGTGTGGACACCGGGGAGCTGTTTTTT
CDR3: CASSRQGVDTGELFF
J: TRBJ2-2
V: TRBV19
D: TRBD1
size: many

DNA: TGTGCCAGCAGTGAAGGGACAGGGAATGGGGGAGGTGAGCAGTTCTTC
CDR3: CASSEGTGNGGGEQFF
J: TRBJ2-1
V: TRBV2
D: TRBD1
size: once

DNA: TGTGCCAGCAGCGAAACCCTGGTGGGCTACGAGCAGTACTTC
CDR3: CASSETLVGYEQYF
J: TRBJ2-7
V: TRBV6-1
D: -
size: -

DNA: TGTGCCAGCAGCCCGACTGCCACCGGGGAGCTGTTTTTT
CDR3: CASSPTATGELFF
J: TRBJ2-2
V: TRBV14
D: -
size: few

DNA: TGCGCCAGCAGCCACCTAGCGGGGGTTAGCTCCTACGAGCAGTACTTC
CDR3: CASSHLAGVSSYEQYF
J: TRBJ2-7
V: TRBV4-1
D: TRBD2
size: -

DNA: TGTGCCAGCAGCCTAGGGGGGCAGGGATACACCGGGGAGCTGTTTTTT
CDR3: CASSLGGQGYTGELFF
J: TRBJ2-2
V: TRBV9
D: -
size: -